A single sample gave rise to the 10 T cell receptor delta chains below, sequenced in a study of γδ T cells in repeated Plasmodium falciparum infection. Vgamma9/Vdelta2+ and Vdelta2-negative gammadelta T cells were flow-sorted from PBMC for bulk sequencing. TCRdb redid clone calling on the multiplex PCR reads using CATT. The sample records roughly 50,000 delta-chain clones, roughly 1.6% being singletons. The sequenced sample consisted of gamma-delta T cells from blood. Source of these receptors: a pool of human donors (malaria-infected and uninfected, not separated).

A word on this clone: TCRdb assigns this DNA the protein of a much larger clone, which departs from its translation at residue 7; this likely reflects a read error, and the protein shown comes from translating the DNA. This chain joins TRDV1 and TRDJ1, with no clear D. TCRdb lists no J gene, so it was determined here by aligning the DNA to germline. The CDR3 is 18 residues long. Trimming removed 1 base from V and 0 bases from J, with 18 bases in between. The V gene's germline CDR1 is TSWWSYY and CDR2 QGS. The CDR3 DNA reads TGTGCTCTTGGGGAACGAGAAAGGCGAGCGCTTTACACCGATAAACTCATCTTT. This translates into CALGERERRALYTDKLIF.

This clone appeared many times. This is likely an artifact of a read error, given a far larger clone one base away. The sample carries other DNA sequences with the same CDR3. This chain links TRDV2 with TRDJ1; 8 bases agree with TRDD3. TCRdb carries no J gene annotation; the J gene was assigned here by matching the DNA with germline. V lost 0 bases and J lost 0; bases outside the gene matches: 8. Germline lookup yields CDR1 GEAIGNYY and CDR2 EKD. This CDR3 has 17 amino acids. CDR3 amino acids: CACDTVSGIRNTDKLIF. DNA of the CDR3: TGTGCCTGTGACACCGTCTCCGGGATACGGAACACCGATAAACTCATCTTT.

Ten or more counts support this clone. The sample contains more than one DNA sequence encoding this CDR3. The chain has TRDV1 and TRDJ1; TRDD3 agrees at 7 bases. Germline V gives CDR1 TSWWSYY, CDR2 QGS. The CDR3 is made up of 18 amino acids. Trimming removed 9 bases from V and 0 bases from J; junction bases left unmatched: 19. For the CDR3, the DNA is TGTGCTCTGGGGATAGAAGGGGGTCACCCCCAGTACACCGATAAACTCATCTTT. This translates into CALGIEGGHPQYTDKLIF.

As concerns this clone: Given a far larger clone just one base away, this is likely a sequencing read error. The sample has other DNA sequences that encode this CDR3 too. The chain joins TRDV1 to TRDJ1; a weak D match, TRDD2 (7 bases). TCRdb supplies no J gene; here it was assigned by aligning the nucleotide sequence to germline. CDR1 is TSWWSYY and CDR2 is QGS in the germline V gene. Trimming pared 0 bases from V and 0 bases from J, leaving 35 bases between. CDR3 length equals 24 residues. The CDR3 loop reads CALGELGFLLPRRFLGRNTDKLIF. The DNA for the CDR3 is TGTGCTCTTGGGGAACTCGGTTTCTTACTTCCTAGGCGATTCCTGGGGCGAAACACCGATAAACTCATCTTT.

This clone was seen more than once but under ten times. The likely explanation is a read error, given a far larger clone one base away. V and J are TRDV1 and TRDJ1; 9 nucleotides line up with TRDD3. TCRdb leaves out the J gene; it was filled in here by matching the DNA to germline. The length of the CDR3 is 21 residues. Germline loops: CDR1 TSWWSYY, CDR2 QGS. Germline trimming cut 5 bases from V and 9 bases from J; bases unmatched to any gene: 31. CDR3 nucleotide sequence: TGTGCTCTTGGGCTCCCGTTCCTACCGGCAGGTCTGGGGGATCGCAATAGGGAACTCATCTTT. Residues: CALGLPFLPAGLGDRNRELIF.

In this sample, this clone turned up a few times. The protein TCRdb gives is from a much larger clone and does not agree with this DNA's translation at residue 11, likely a read error; the protein shown here comes from the DNA. The chain has TRDV1 and TRDJ1; 12 nucleotides line up with TRDD3. This CDR3 contains 25 residues. The germline gives CDR1 TSWWSYY, CDR2 QGS. V trimming: 1 base; J trimming: 1 base; junction bases outside the gene matches: 28. In DNA form, the CDR3 reads TGTGCTCTTGGGGAACAGGGCAATCCTACGGACAAAGTCTGGGGGATACGATGGCCCACCGATAAACTCATCTTT. As protein: CALGEQGNPTDKVWGIRWPTDKLIF.

This clone was seen ten or more times. The chain joins TRDV1 to TRDJ3; D possibly corresponds to TRDD3 (6 bases). Per the germline V gene, CDR1 is TSWWSYY and CDR2 is QGS. V lost 0 bases and J lost 0, with 39 bases in between. CDR3 length: 28 residues. The CDR3 reads CALGELVGPLQSYWDRPKSSWDTRQMFF. In DNA form, the CDR3 reads TGTGCTCTTGGGGAACTAGTGGGACCTCTACAATCGTACTGGGATAGGCCGAAGAGCTCCTGGGACACCCGACAGATGTTTTTC.

This clone was seen ten or more times. A read error may produce the germline difference seen at one junction end. The rearrangement joins TRDV1 to TRDJ1; D is perhaps TRDD3 (5 bases). This CDR3 spans 18 amino acids. Germline V gene lookup returns CDR1 TSWWSYY and CDR2 QGS. CDR3 amino acids: CALTLAITRDSYTDRLIF. The CDR3 coding sequence is TGTGCTCTTACTTTAGCCATTACTAGGGATTCTTACACCGATAGACTCATCTTT.

This clone was picked up a small number of times. TCRdb's listed protein matches a much larger clone and diverges from this DNA's translation at residue 16, likely through a read error; the protein shown comes from the DNA. This sequence joins TRDV1 and TRDJ1; D is perhaps TRDD2 (9 bases). No J gene is reported in TCRdb; it was inferred here by comparing the DNA with germline. Trimming removed 1 base from V and 9 bases from J, with 36 bases in between. The CDR3 is 21 amino acids. The germline CDR1 and CDR2 sequences are TSWWSYY and QGS. CDR3 sequence reads: CALGEHPSYLRGISFGRQLIF. In DNA, the CDR3 is TGTGCTCTTGGGGAACATCCTTCCTACTTGCGGGGGATAAGTTTTGGTAGGCAACTCATCTTT.

This clone was seen more than once but under ten times. This DNA's translation and the protein TCRdb lists, from a much larger clone, do not match at residue 5, likely due to a read error; the protein shown is translated from the DNA. The V and J genes are TRDV1 and TRDJ1, with D tentatively TRDD2 or TRDD3 (6 bases each). Here the J gene came from matching the DNA to germline, since TCRdb omits it. Trimming removed 4 bases from V and 2 bases from J, with 26 bases in between. The CDR3 has 19 residues. The germline V gene has CDR1 TSWWSYY and CDR2 QGS. The CDR3 spells CALGGRGLPGGLATDKLIF. The DNA for the CDR3 is TGTGCTCTTGGGGGACGCGGCCTTCCCGGGGGACTCGCTACCGATAAACTCATCTTT.